This is a list of T cell receptor beta chains from one sample in a study of shared clonotypes between healthy human individuals. The repertoire was sequenced with immunoSEQ multiplex PCR; TCRdb's copy has only in-frame clones and lacks some. The table lists approximately 100,000 clones, around two thirds of them singletons. Sequencing was done on a sample of memory CD8+ T cells sorted from blood. The receptors shown here come from a man aged 25-45 years in good health. The CDR3 runs from the conserved cysteine through the conserved F or W. A D gene is named only where the DNA matches it firmly. Only part of the rows carry a size: once, few, many, or a class if the clone is expanded.

CDR3 DNA	CDR3 protein	J gene	D gene	clone size	CDR3 length	V gene
TGTGCCAGCAGTTATATCTACGAGCAGTACTTC	CASSYIYEQYF	TRBJ2-7	-	-	11	TRBV6-8
TGCGCCAGCAGCTTGGCGGGCAGGGGGATCACAGATACGCAGTATTTT	CASSLAGRGITDTQYF	TRBJ2-3	TRBD1	-	16	TRBV5-1
TGCGCCAGCAGTGAGTCGCGGGGCACAGATACGCAGTATTTT	CASSESRGTDTQYF	TRBJ2-3	-	-	14	TRBV10-1
TGTGCCAGCAGCGTAGAAGCGGGGGGCGGCACAGATACGCAGTATTTT	CASSVEAGGGTDTQYF	TRBJ2-3	TRBD2	-	16	TRBV9
TGTGCCAGCAGTTTCGGCGGGTCTTCCTACAATGAGCAGTTCTTC	CASSFGGSSYNEQFF	TRBJ2-1	-	few	15	TRBV28
TGTGCCAGCAGCCCAGGACTCTACGAGCAGTACTTC	CASSPGLYEQYF	TRBJ2-7	-	once	12	TRBV9
TGTGCCAGCAGTGGGGGACTAGCGGGACCTCCGAACACCGGGGAGCTGTTTTTT	CASSGGLAGPPNTGELFF	TRBJ2-2	TRBD2	-	18	TRBV25-1
TGTGCCAGCAGTTTATCGCCGGGGAATGAGCAGTTCTTC	CASSLSPGNEQFF	TRBJ2-1	-	few	13	TRBV27
TGCAGCGCAGCGACAGCCGGAGGATCCTACAATGAGCAGTTCTTC	CSAATAGGSYNEQFF	TRBJ2-1	-	once	15	TRBV29-1
TGTGCCAGCAGCGCCGGGGAGAGATCTGGAAACACCATATATTTT	CASSAGERSGNTIYF	TRBJ1-3	-	-	15	TRBV2
TGTGCCAGCAGCTTACTGACAAGCACGGAGACCCAGTACTTC	CASSLLTSTETQYF	TRBJ2-5	-	-	14	TRBV7-7
TGCGCCAGCAGCCAACCCTTTGCTCGGGGGGGCAATGAGCAGTTCTTC	CASSQPFARGGNEQFF	TRBJ2-1	TRBD2	-	16	TRBV4-1
TGTGCCAGCAGCACGACGGAGAACACCGGGGAGCTGTTTTTT	CASSTTENTGELFF	TRBJ2-2	-	-	14	TRBV7-8
TGTGCCAGCAGCCTGGGACAGGGGGCGCGATTTGAAAAACTGTTTTTT	CASSLGQGARFEKLFF	TRBJ1-4	TRBD1	once	16	TRBV5-4
TGCAGCGTTGAAGCGGGGAGGGAAAACGAGCAGTACTTC	CSVEAGRENEQYF	TRBJ2-7	TRBD2	-	13	TRBV29-1
TGTGCCAGTGGCCGGGACCCCACCGGATACGAGCAGTACTTC	CASGRDPTGYEQYF	TRBJ2-7	-	-	14	TRBV19
TGTGCCAGCAGCTTAGTTTTAGCCTTCTATGGCTACACCTTC	CASSLVLAFYGYTF	TRBJ1-2	-	-	14	TRBV7-9
TGCGCCAGCGGGGCCTACAATGAGCAGTTCTTC	CASGAYNEQFF	TRBJ2-1	-	-	11	TRBV10-1
TGTGCCTGGAGCCTCCCCCACTCGCGGGCCTACGAGCAGTACTTC	CAWSLPHSRAYEQYF	TRBJ2-7	-	-	15	TRBV30
TGTGCCAGCAGCTTAGTGCCGGGTCTTATTTCCATTGCCAATCAGCCCCAGCATTTT	CASSLVPGLISIANQPQHF	TRBJ1-5	-	many	19	TRBV7-4
TGTGCCAGCAGTTCACTGATTGGGATAGGGACCCAGTACTTC	CASSSLIGIGTQYF	TRBJ2-5	-	few	14	TRBV6-5
TGTGCCAGCAGCCAAGATTCGGGGGAGGGGCAGTACTTC	CASSQDSGEGQYF	TRBJ2-7	TRBD2	once	13	TRBV4-2
TGTGCCAGCAGTTCTACCGGGACAGGGCTTTCCCACGAGCAGTACTTC	CASSSTGTGLSHEQYF	TRBJ2-7	TRBD1	few	16	TRBV28
TGTGCCAGCAGCTTAGACGTCCAATTTGGGGTTCAGTACTTC	CASSLDVQFGVQYF	TRBJ2-4	-	few	14	TRBV7-9
TGTGCCATCAGGGCCGACAGTTTCGGCACCGGGGAGCTGTTTTTT	CAIRADSFGTGELFF	TRBJ2-2	-	-	15	TRBV10-3
TGCAGCGCACAGGGGGCTGAGAAGACCCAGTACTTC	CSAQGAEKTQYF	TRBJ2-5	TRBD1	-	12	TRBV29-1
TGTGCCAGCGTGGACAGCTACGAGCAGTACTTC	CASVDSYEQYF	TRBJ2-7	-	-	11	TRBV28
TGTGCCAGCAGACGACTAGCGGAGTCCTACGAGCAGTACTTC	CASRRLAESYEQYF	TRBJ2-7	TRBD2	-	14	TRBV6-6
TGTGCCAGCAGTGAAAGGGGGAAGAGGAGCGGGTCACGCAATGAGCAGTTCTTC	CASSERGKRSGSRNEQFF	TRBJ2-1	-	-	18	TRBV25-1
TGTGCCAGCAGACCTGACAACTATGGCTACACCTTC	CASRPDNYGYTF	TRBJ1-2	-	-	12	TRBV28
TGCAGCGTTGCACGCCAGGGCCTTAGCACAGATACGCAGTATTTT	CSVARQGLSTDTQYF	TRBJ2-3	-	-	15	TRBV29-1
TGTGCCAGCAGCCATTCGGTACAGCAAGAGACCCAGTACTTC	CASSHSVQQETQYF	TRBJ2-5	-	once	14	TRBV5-4
TGTGCCAGCACTATCGGGGTTGGAGAGACCCAGTACTTC	CASTIGVGETQYF	TRBJ2-5	-	once	13	TRBV6-5
TGTGCCAGCAGTCCAAGCGGGAAAGGCCACGAGCAGTACTTC	CASSPSGKGHEQYF	TRBJ2-7	TRBD2	-	14	TRBV7-9
TGCAGCGTTGCTTCCGATTATCAAAATGAGCAGTTCTTC	CSVASDYQNEQFF	TRBJ2-1	-	few	13	TRBV29-1
TGTGCCAGCAGCTTCTCCGGGACAGGGACCACAGATACGCAGTATTTT	CASSFSGTGTTDTQYF	TRBJ2-3	TRBD1	-	16	TRBV7-9
TGTGCCAGCTCACCACCGCGAGGGGGGAGGAACACTGAAGCTTTCTTT	CASSPPRGGRNTEAFF	TRBJ1-1	-	-	16	TRBV18
TGTGCCAGCAGCCAACGAGGGACAGGGACAAATCAGCCCCAGCATTTT	CASSQRGTGTNQPQHF	TRBJ1-5	TRBD1	few	16	TRBV7-2
TGTGCCAGCAGCTTGGGGTGGACCGTCACAGATACGCAGTATTTT	CASSLGWTVTDTQYF	TRBJ2-3	-	few	15	TRBV5-4
TGTGCCAGCAGCCAGACACTAGCTACTGAGCAGTTCTTC	CASSQTLATEQFF	TRBJ2-1	-	-	13	TRBV4-2
TGTGCCAGCAGCGTAACGATGGGGAATGAGCAGTTCTTC	CASSVTMGNEQFF	TRBJ2-1	-	many	13	TRBV7-3
TGTGCCAGCAGCCCCCCTATACTCAATGAGCAGTTCTTC	CASSPPILNEQFF	TRBJ2-1	-	-	13	TRBV16
TGTGCCAGCAGCAAGGGGGGCGGAGCTGAAAAACTGTTTTTT	CASSKGGGAEKLFF	TRBJ1-4	-	-	14	TRBV7-2
TGTGCCAGCAGCCCATTGGGGGGTGAGCAGTTCTTC	CASSPLGGEQFF	TRBJ2-1	-	-	12	TRBV28
TGCAGCGTGAATAGCGGGAGGTTAGGCGAGCAGTACTTC	CSVNSGRLGEQYF	TRBJ2-7	TRBD2	many	13	TRBV29-1
TGTGCCAGCTCACGCGAGATGCAGGCAACTAATGAAAAACTGTTTTTT	CASSREMQATNEKLFF	TRBJ1-4	-	-	16	TRBV18
TGTGCCAGCAGCCCCCGGATAGCGGGAGGGCCTACGTCCTACGAGCAGTACTTC	CASSPRIAGGPTSYEQYF	TRBJ2-7	TRBD2	few	18	TRBV13
TGTGCCAGCATTCCGGACACAAACACCGGGGAGCTGTTTTTT	CASIPDTNTGELFF	TRBJ2-2	-	-	14	TRBV2
TGTGCCAGCTCACCCTCGACCATCGAGCAGTACTTC	CASSPSTIEQYF	TRBJ2-7	-	-	12	TRBV18
TGTGCCACCAGCAGTGGGCAGGGGAGAGAGACCCAGTACTTC	CATSSGQGRETQYF	TRBJ2-5	-	-	14	TRBV15
TGTGCCAGCAGCGAACGGGACAGGGAATCGGAAGAGCAGTTCTTC	CASSERDRESEEQFF	TRBJ2-1	TRBD1	-	15	TRBV7-9
TGTGCCAGCAGCTTTAGTATATTAGGTAACGGAGCTTTCTTT	CASSFSILGNGAFF	TRBJ1-1	-	few	14	TRBV7-2
TGCGCCAGCAGCTTGATATCTGGCAATGAGCAGTTCTTC	CASSLISGNEQFF	TRBJ2-1	-	-	13	TRBV5-1
TGTGCCAGCAGCTTAGCGGGGAGTGGCTACGAGCAGTACTTC	CASSLAGSGYEQYF	TRBJ2-7	-	-	14	TRBV7-9
TGCAGTGCCAGGACAGGGACTAGCTACACCTTC	CSARTGTSYTF	TRBJ1-2	TRBD1	few	11	TRBV20-1
TGTGCCAGCAGCTTCCTAGGGGGAGAGCAGTTCTTC	CASSFLGGEQFF	TRBJ2-1	-	once	12	TRBV7-9